A single sample is the source of the 16 T cell receptor beta chains below, sequenced in a study of regulatory T cells in long-lasting Graves disease. Time point specified: newly diagnosed GD, antithyroid drugs for less than 3 months. Researchers made the TCR library from RNA that was extracted from PBMCs. Building the TCR beta libraries relied on iRepertoire HTBI primers, and CDR3 regions underwent Arm-PCR. In TCRdb, the multiplex PCR reads were re-called with MiXCR into one record per CDR3 protein. The sample has 420,000 or so distinct CDR3 sequences, around 17% seen once. This same sample was also taken into another study, of T cells in Graves' hyperthyroidism and ophthalmopathy.

The starting material was peripheral blood mononuclear cells (PBMCs), obtained at new diagnosis, from a patient treated with antithyroid drugs. The receptors shown here come from a woman aged 18 to 35 with Graves disease.

This clonotype has just a few counts. The CDR3 sequence: CASSYSTFADTQYF. CDR3 DNA: TGTGCCAGCAGTTACTCGACTTTCGCAGATACGCAGTATTTT. This sequence joins TRBV6-2 or TRBV6-3 and TRBJ2-3; no reliable D call. V gave up 0 bases and J gave up 4 bases, with 8 bases separating them. The germline CDR1 and CDR2 sequences are MNHEY and SVGEGT. This CDR3 spans 14 amino acids.

Note on this clonotype: A clone one base away is much larger, so this may be a read error. V usage is TRBV28 and J usage is TRBJ1-1, with 7 bases lining up with TRBD1. The CDR3 runs to 17 residues. The germline V gene has CDR1 MDHEN and CDR2 SYDVKM. CDR3 nucleotide sequence: TGTGCCAGCCCTCCACCGACAGGGCTGGGATTAGGCACTGAAGCTCTCTTT. Protein product: CASPPPTGLGLGTEALF.

This clonotype was seen only a few times. V and J are TRBV4-1 and TRBJ2-1; D call uncertain. The V end lost 0 bases, the J end lost 2 bases, and 5 bases lay between the germline ends. Germline loops: CDR1 MGHRA, CDR2 YSYEKL. CDR3 size: 14 residues. The CDR3 DNA is TGCGCCAGCAGCCAAGACTGGACCTACAATGAGCAGTTCTTC. The encoded protein is CASSQDWTYNEQFF.

This clonotype has at least ten counts. This CDR3 is CASAVAGDEQYF. The DNA of the CDR3 is TGTGCCAGCGCAGTAGCGGGAGACGAGCAGTACTTC. The J gene is TRBJ2-7, the V gene TRBV6-1; 9 positions match TRBD2. The CDR3 loop spans 12 amino acids. J lost 5 bases, V lost 8 bases, and 4 bases had no gene match. CDR1 is MNHNS, CDR2 SASEGT, per germline.

Comment on this clonotype: This likely reflects a read error, since a far larger clone is one base away. CDR3 loop: CASSPNASGLYEQYF. In DNA, the CDR3 is TGTGCCAGCAGCCCCAACGCCAGCGGGCTCTACGAGCAGTACTTC. V and J are TRBV3-1 and TRBJ2-7; tentatively, D is TRBD2 (6 bases). This CDR3 is 15 amino acids long. V was pared by 4 bases and J by 3 bases, with 16 bases between. CDR1 and CDR2 from the germline V gene are LGHDT and YNNKEL (reference sequence).

The sample holds a few counts of this clonotype. The CDR3 DNA follows: TGCAGTGCTACGGTAGCGGGAGGAACCTACGAGCAGTACTTC. Protein product: CSATVAGGTYEQYF. The chain recombines TRBV20-1 with TRBJ2-7, with 10 bases lining up with TRBD2. The germline V gene has CDR1 DFQATT and CDR2 SNEGSKA (reference sequence). This CDR3 is built from 14 residues. J was trimmed by 2 bases and V by 4 bases; bases with no gene match: 5.

Only a few counts were recorded for this clonotype. The chain joins TRBV5-1 to TRBJ2-3; TRBD2 matches 14 bases. This CDR3 comprises 20 residues. Germline V gives CDR1 SGHRS, CDR2 YFSETQ. Trimming at V came to 0 bases and at J to 1 base, leaving 10 bases not matched to a gene. The CDR3 loop reads CASSLGLAGGLSTGTDTQYF. CDR3 sequence (DNA): TGCGCCAGCAGCTTGGGACTAGCGGGAGGGTTAAGCACTGGCACAGATACGCAGTATTTT.

This chain links TRBV30 with TRBJ1-5, with D possibly TRBD1 on 6 matching bases. Germline V lookup: CDR1 GTSNPN, CDR2 SVGIG (reference sequence). The CDR3 totals 16 residues. V was clipped by 2 bases and J by 7 bases, with 21 bases between them. This CDR3 is CAWSSGGRYRKQPQHF. The DNA of the CDR3 is TGTGCCTGGAGTTCGGGGGGCAGATATAGGAAGCAGCCCCAGCATTTT.

In this sample, this clonotype turned up a few times. The chain is built from TRBV4-2 and TRBJ1-4; D not certain. Trimming cost V 2 bases and J 4 bases, with 8 bases left between them. Germline V gives CDR1 LGHNA, CDR2 YNFKEQ. The CDR3 length is 14 residues. The CDR3 DNA follows: TGTGCCAGCAGCCAATCTGGTTTTAATGAAAAACTGTTTTTT. It codes for CASSQSGFNEKLFF.

This clonotype was observed at least ten times. This sequence joins TRBV29-1 and TRBJ2-7, with unresolved D. CDR1 and CDR2 from the germline V gene are SQVTM and ANQGSEA. The CDR3 has 13 amino acids. Trimming removed 7 bases from V and 0 bases from J, with 13 bases in between. The chain's CDR3 is CSDGRRVSYEQYF. The CDR3 DNA sequence: TGCAGCGATGGCAGGCGAGTCTCCTACGAGCAGTACTTC.

The gene calls are TRBV25-1 and TRBJ2-3; tentative D call: TRBD2 (5 bases). Germline V gene data show CDR1 as MGHDK and CDR2 as SYGVNS. Trimming stripped 3 bases from V and 6 bases from J, with 10 bases between. This CDR3 has 13 residues. Written as DNA, the CDR3 is TGTGCCAGCAGTGATTCATCGGGGGATACGCAGTATTTT. Amino acid sequence: CASSDSSGDTQYF.

This clonotype was observed many times. The J gene is TRBJ2-3, the V gene TRBV18; 7 bases agree with TRBD2. The CDR3 is 15 residues long. V trimming: 8 bases; J trimming: 0 bases; junction bases outside the gene matches: 8. Germline V gives CDR1 KGHSH, CDR2 LQKENI. CDR3 sequence (DNA): TGTGCCAGCACGGAACAACTAGCGAGCACAGATACGCAGTATTTT. Protein: CASTEQLASTDTQYF.

This sequence joins TRBV6-2 or TRBV6-3 and TRBJ2-7; perhaps D is TRBD1 or TRBD2 (5 bases each). The CDR3 runs 15 residues. CDR1 MNHEY and CDR2 SVGEGT come from the germline V gene. The ends were cut back, 4 bases at V and 2 bases at J, with 15 bases in the middle. This chain's CDR3 is CASSFAGTETYEQYF. The CDR3 DNA sequence: TGTGCCAGCAGTTTTGCCGGGACCGAGACCTACGAGCAGTACTTC.

The chain recombines TRBV6-9 with TRBJ2-7, with D hard to call. The CDR3 runs 13 residues. V lost 3 bases and J lost 6, with 12 bases in between. Germline lookup yields CDR1 MNHGY and CDR2 SVAAGI. CDR3 region: CASSYSWDLEQYF. The CDR3 nucleotides are TGTGCCAGCAGTTACTCATGGGATCTCGAGCAGTACTTC.

This clonotype appeared a few times. The gene calls are TRBV20-1 and TRBJ2-1; TRBD2 agrees at 9 bases. The CDR3 sequence is 16 residues long. CDR1 is DFQATT and CDR2 is SNEGSKA in the germline V gene (reference sequence). V shed 4 bases and J 0 bases; nucleotides not matched to a gene: 7. The CDR3 DNA sequence: TGCAGTGCTAAGGCTAGCGGGATGAGCTCCTACAATGAGCAGTTCTTC. Amino acid sequence: CSAKASGMSSYNEQFF.

This clonotype showed up just a few times. The gene calls are TRBV3-1 and TRBJ2-7, with D unclear. Germline CDR1 is LGHDT and CDR2 is YNNKEL (reference sequence). V was clipped by 3 bases and J by 2 bases, with 14 bases between them. This CDR3 spans 15 amino acids. CDR3 amino acids: CASSHDTLMAYEQYF. CDR3 nucleotides: TGTGCCAGCAGCCATGACACGCTAATGGCCTACGAGCAGTACTTC.